Listed here are 24 T cell receptor beta chains from one sample, sequenced in a study of blood T cells in healthy people across ages. The second PCR ran roughly 6 to 11 cycles with a sample-barcoded 5' primer and J-beta primers. TCRdb itself ran the 5' RACE reads through MiXCR, one entry per CDR3 protein. This table holds some 1.5 million distinct CDR3 sequences, 28% found once. Material: blood. These receptors were taken from a woman aged 25 to 39 in good health.

This clonotype turned up a few times. CDR3 sequence: CAISDPNTGELFF. The CDR3 DNA is TGTGCCATCAGTGACCCGAACACCGGGGAGCTGTTTTTT. The gene calls are TRBV10-3 and TRBJ2-2, with D uncertain. The germline V and J ends were trimmed by 3 bases and 0 bases, with 2 bases remaining between them. This CDR3 spans 13 amino acids. The germline V gene has CDR1 ENHRY and CDR2 SYGVKD.

This clonotype was observed many times. The chain recombines TRBV4-3 with TRBJ2-1; TRBD1 matches at 10 bases. Unmatched junction bases numbered 5, after V lost 0 bases and J lost 9 bases. CDR3 length: 15 amino acids. The V gene's germline CDR1 is LGHNA and CDR2 YSLEER. The CDR3 DNA reads as TGCGCCAGCAGCCAAGAGGGACAGGGGATACCTGAGCAGTTCTTC. Amino acid sequence: CASSQEGQGIPEQFF.

The chain uses TRBV3-1 and TRBJ1-6, with D uncertain. V lost 0 bases and J 0 bases, leaving 6 bases between the germline ends. The germline gives CDR1 LGHDT, CDR2 YNNKEL (reference sequence). The CDR3 sequence is 16 residues long. Here the CDR3 DNA reads TGTGCCAGCAGCCAAGAGGAGCTCTCCTATAATTCACCCCTCCACTTT. It encodes CASSQEELSYNSPLHF.

The table lists this clonotype with many counts. The chain has TRBV10-2 and TRBJ2-5; D possibly corresponds to TRBD2 (7 bases). Trimming took 0 bases from V and 5 from J, leaving 25 bases between them. The CDR3 is made up of 19 amino acids. Germline V gene sequence: CDR1 WSHSY, CDR2 SAAADI. The CDR3, as DNA: TGCGCCAGCAGTGAGTCGACTAAAGGGGGTCTAGCGGAGATGGAGACCCAGTACTTC. Its protein product is CASSESTKGGLAEMETQYF.

In regard to this clonotype: A read error may account for a junction end that differs from germline. The V gene is TRBV25-1, the J gene TRBJ2-5; unclear D gene. CDR1 MGHDK and CDR2 SYGVNS come from the germline V gene. The CDR3 totals 12 residues. The CDR3 loop is CARSTRQETRYF. The CDR3 coding sequence is TGTGCCAGATCGACACGACAAGAGACCCGGTACTTC.

In its sample, this clonotype was seen a few times. V is TRBV4-1 and J is TRBJ2-7; 13 nucleotides align to TRBD2. Near its end, the DNA agrees better with TRBJ2-1, so the J call may be wrong. Germline loops: CDR1 MGHRA, CDR2 YSYEKL. CDR3 length: 18 amino acids. The CDR3 nucleotides read TGCGCCAGCAGCCCCCTTCCGGGACTAGCGGGGAGCTCCTACGAGCAGTTCTTC. It encodes CASSPLPGLAGSSYEQFF.

The chain combines TRBV18 with TRBJ2-4, with a tentative D call TRBD2 (5 bases). The end of the DNA is better explained by TRBJ2-7, so the J call may be wrong. Germline loops: CDR1 KGHSH, CDR2 LQKENI. The CDR3 is 13 amino acids. This chain's CDR3 is CASSPSSGVEQYF. CDR3 coding DNA: TGTGCCAGCTCACCTAGTTCCGGGGTCGAGCAGTACTTC.

V gene TRBV12-3 or TRBV12-4 combines with J gene TRBJ2-7; weak D call: TRBD2 (7 bases). This CDR3 has 13 amino acids. Trimming cost V 8 bases and J 3 bases, with 14 bases left between them. CDR3 sequence reads: CASVQGGDYEQYF. CDR3 in DNA: TGTGCCAGCGTACAGGGAGGGGACTACGAGCAGTACTTC.

This clonotype has only a few counts. This chain joins TRBV6-2 or TRBV6-3 and TRBJ2-2; possibly TRBD1 for D (6 bases). V was shortened by 6 bases and J by 5 bases, with 10 bases between the two germline ends. Germline V gene data show CDR1 as MNHEY and CDR2 as SVGEGT. The CDR3 covers 13 residues. In nucleotides, the CDR3 is TGTGCCAGCAGAGGACAGTTAACCGGGGAGCTGTTTTTT. Translating it yields CASRGQLTGELFF.

The rearrangement uses TRBV12-3 or TRBV12-4 and TRBJ2-7, with unresolved D. The CDR3 contains 14 residues. V was trimmed by 6 bases and J by 0 bases, leaving 12 bases between them. CDR3 sequence: CASRLSVPSYEQYF. The DNA of the CDR3 is TGTGCCAGCAGGTTGTCGGTGCCCTCCTACGAGCAGTACTTC.

The V call is TRBV20-1, the J call TRBJ2-3; possibly TRBD1 or TRBD2 for D (5 bases each). Germline V gene lookup returns CDR1 DFQATT and CDR2 SNEGSKA (reference sequence). The CDR3 runs to 16 residues. Trimming took off 1 base at V and 0 bases at J, with 14 bases between the two ends. DNA of the CDR3: TGCAGTGCTAGAGCACCGGGACGGACTAGCACAGATACGCAGTATTTT. Translating gives CSARAPGRTSTDTQYF.

J is TRBJ1-5 and V is TRBV4-1; 10 bases align to TRBD1. The CDR3 consists of 20 residues. V was clipped by 1 base and J by 1 base; unmatched bases: 13. Germline-derived CDR1 and CDR2 are MGHRA and YSYEKL. CDR3 loop: CASSQGLLGTGARSNQPQHF. CDR3 DNA sequence: TGCGCCAGCAGCCAAGGCTTATTGGGGACAGGGGCGAGGAGCAATCAGCCCCAGCATTTT.

This clonotype was seen ten or more times. The chain links TRBV7-2 to TRBJ2-7, with 9 bases lining up with TRBD2. Germline CDR1 is SGHTA and CDR2 is FQGNSA. This CDR3 has 14 amino acids. Losses at the gene ends were 5 bases for V and 5 bases for J; bases not matched to a gene: 7. The CDR3 sequence is CASSTGLASNEQYF. Here the CDR3 DNA reads TGTGCCAGCAGCACGGGACTAGCTAGCAACGAGCAGTACTTC.

This clonotype was detected only a few times. The rearrangement links TRBV20-1 to TRBJ2-7, with D perhaps TRBD2 (6 bases). Germline CDR1 and CDR2: DFQATT and SNEGSKA (reference sequence). The V and J ends lost 6 bases and 5 bases respectively, with 23 bases between them. The length of the CDR3 is 15 residues. The CDR3 protein is CSAWRAGSANDEQYF. DNA for the CDR3: TGCAGTGCCTGGAGGGCGGGTTCGGCCAACGACGAGCAGTACTTC.

This clonotype has only a few counts. The chain recombines TRBV2 with TRBJ1-5; D is undetermined. V was clipped by 2 bases and J by 9 bases, with 8 bases between them. Germline CDR1 and CDR2: SNHLY and FYNNEI. CDR3 length: 12 residues. CDR3 protein: CASSESPRPQHF. CDR3 coding DNA: TGTGCCAGCAGTGAATCACCCCGGCCCCAGCATTTT.

V and J are TRBV9 and TRBJ1-5; 9 bases fit TRBD1. J lost 5 bases, V lost 4 bases, and 7 bases had no gene match. Germline V gene data show CDR1 as SGDLS and CDR2 as YYNGEE. The CDR3 loop spans 15 amino acids. CDR3 bases: TGTGCCAGCAGCATCCCCTGGACAGGGGATCAGCCCCAGCATTTT. Translation gives CASSIPWTGDQPQHF.

This clonotype was counted many times. The chain joins TRBV29-1 to TRBJ2-5; no definite D call. The CDR3 sequence is 13 residues long. The germline gives CDR1 SQVTM, CDR2 ANQGSEA. Deletions cut 8 bases from V and 2 bases from J, with 15 bases between. CDR3 nucleotides: TGCAGCATCAAGCGACTCACACAAGAGACCCAGTACTTC. It yields the protein CSIKRLTQETQYF.

The chain couples TRBV28 to TRBJ2-3; no definite D call. The CDR3 is 16 residues long. V was shortened by 5 bases and J by 0 bases, with 15 bases between the two germline ends. Germline CDR1 is MDHEN and CDR2 is SYDVKM. CDR3 DNA: TGTGCCAGCAGTCCATTTGCAAGAATTAGCACAGATACGCAGTATTTT. Translated: CASSPFARISTDTQYF.

The V and J genes are TRBV9 and TRBJ1-4; no clear D gene. This CDR3 has 14 amino acids. Trimming removed 3 bases at V and 7 bases at J, with 13 bases between. Germline V gives CDR1 SGDLS, CDR2 YYNGEE. The CDR3 loop is CASSDELNREKLFF. For the CDR3, the DNA is TGTGCCAGCAGCGACGAGCTTAACCGTGAAAAACTGTTTTTT.

This clonotype was observed a handful of times. The rearrangement uses TRBV4-1 and TRBJ1-1; D may be TRBD1 (5 bases). CDR1 is MGHRA and CDR2 is YSYEKL in the germline V gene. V lost 2 bases, J lost 7 bases, and 14 bases lay in between. This CDR3 has 14 residues. Here the CDR3 DNA reads TGCGCCAGCAGCCAAACCAGGGACGTGAATGAAGCTTTCTTT. Its translation: CASSQTRDVNEAFF.

This chain joins TRBV12-3 or TRBV12-4 and TRBJ2-1; TRBD2 aligns across 8 bases. With V trimmed by 5 bases and J by 5 bases, 5 bases remained unmatched. The CDR3 has 14 residues. The CDR3 loop is CASSRIAGNNEQFF. CDR3 bases: TGTGCCAGCAGTCGGATAGCGGGGAACAATGAGCAGTTCTTC.

In its sample, this clonotype was seen a few times. V usage is TRBV11-1 and J usage is TRBJ2-1; 12 bases map to TRBD2. The CDR3 is 21 residues long. Trimming cost V 6 bases and J 0 bases; bases outside gene matches: 18. In germline, CDR1 is SGHAT, CDR2 FQDESV (reference sequence). The CDR3 nucleotides read TGTGCCAGCAGTTCCACTACGCGGGCTAGCGGGAGGGGAAGCTCCTACAATGAGCAGTTCTTC. Amino acid sequence: CASSSTTRASGRGSSYNEQFF.

At least ten counts were recorded for this clonotype. This chain connects TRBV12-3 or TRBV12-4 to TRBJ2-3; a possible D gene is TRBD2 (6 bases). The CDR3 covers 14 residues. V was trimmed by 7 bases and J by 2 bases, leaving 13 bases between them. CDR3 region: CASTTGLITDTQYF. In nucleotides, the CDR3 is TGTGCCAGCACTACTGGACTAATCACAGATACGCAGTATTTT.

Comments on this clonotype: This may stem from a read error, because a much larger clone lies one nucleotide away. The J gene is TRBJ1-2, the V gene TRBV6-5; D is uncertain. This CDR3 comprises 12 residues. The ends were cut back, 6 bases at V and 5 bases at J, with 10 bases in the middle. The germline gives CDR1 MNHEY, CDR2 SVGAGI. CDR3 nucleotides: TGTGCCAGCAGGACCGAGGAATATGGCTACACCTTC. Translated, it gives CASRTEEYGYTF.